This T cell receptor (beta chain) was found in a study of blood T cell repertoires in COVID-19 (TCRdb year 2020). For context, the study as a whole: The collaborator samples originated in the United States, Italy and Spain and spanned the acute and convalescent phases of COVID-19. The material from the prospective study consisted of cDNA or gDNA derived from T cells, B-cell-depleted T cells, or PBMCs. Deeply sampled blood TCRbeta repertoires from subjects exposed to, actively infected with, or recovered from COVID-19 were included in the dataset. A freely available public database, intended as a resource for researchers studying the immune response to SARS-CoV-2, is where the repertoires were released. Samples were obtained from the ongoing ImmuneRACE study (first 160 participants) and from over 1,000 subjects provided by 6 global collaborators. Nearly every sample came with metadata listing a de-identified subject ID, COVID-19 status, age in years and sex. HLA class I and class II types, where available, came from metadata supplied by the sample provider rather than from assay-based typing. The paper's findings and limits, for the study overall: The quantity of clinical and demographic metadata differed by source and by participant and was supplied without curation.

Whole blood was collected in K2EDTA tubes by collaborating institutions according to the institutions' own protocols. For TCRbeta analysis, collaborator samples were shipped as frozen whole blood, as isolated PBMCs, or as DNA extracted from either sample type. TCRbeta CDR3 regions were amplified from genomic DNA by means of the immunoSEQ Assay, a bias-controlled multiplex PCR. Per the source publication's procedure: Nucleated cell counts per sample were estimated from amplification of reference gene primers within the assay. To quantify the absolute abundance of each unique TCRbeta CDR3 rearrangement, sequence reads were collapsed and filtered. Productive Simpson clonality was computed per sample as the square root of Simpson's diversity index over productive rearrangements. TCRdb mirrors the immuneACCESS table, restricted to in-frame sequences. Some clones are absent from its copies; in checked studies, under half trace to an unresolved V gene, and the reason for the others is unknown. The V and J calls and clone size were taken over from that table, and D and trimming were inferred from the DNA. This sample has some 140,000 clones in its table, and 75% to 85% of those were observed once. The ten largest clonotypes hold 15% to 25% of the sample.

The CDR3 goes from the cysteine to the phenylalanine over 14 residues. CDR3 DNA only is kept here, 42 bases in frame from base 1. The germline V gene (reference sequence) provides CDR1 SSHAT and CDR2 FNYEAQ. V is shortened by 1 base, J by 3 bases, and the region joining them spans 8 bases. As concerns this clone: Its antigen has not been determined. Base-call qualities are not available, and no considerably larger clone is one nucleotide away.

The sequenced sample consisted of peripheral blood. The chain uses TRBV7-7 and TRBJ2-3, with the D gene call left open. The origin of this receptor is an elderly man with acute or convalescent COVID-19. The sequenced DNA is TGTGCCAGCAGCTTAGGGTCCGGGACAGATACGCAGTATTTT. It translates as CASSLGSGTDTQYF.